This T cell receptor (beta chain) was sequenced during a study of shared clonotypes between healthy human individuals. The CDR3 sequence is 13 residues long. Looked up from germline, CDR1 is SGHAT and CDR2 is FQNNGV. V was pared by 1 base and J by 4 bases, with 8 bases between. Sequencing was performed with immunoSEQ multiplex PCR; in TCRdb, only in-frame clones are kept and a portion is missing. The table includes some 1.1 million clones, around three quarters detected once. The specimen sequenced was memory CD4+ T cells from PBMCs. Subset noted: CD45RA-negative fraction. The sequence came from a man between 18 and 35 years old in good health. Some clones in this sample may be carry-over from other donors' samples. The chain combines TRBV11-2 with TRBJ2-7; D not certain. CDR3: CASSLVSSYEQYF. The DNA of the CDR3 is TGTGCCAGCAGCTTAGTATCTAGTTACGAGCAGTACTTC.